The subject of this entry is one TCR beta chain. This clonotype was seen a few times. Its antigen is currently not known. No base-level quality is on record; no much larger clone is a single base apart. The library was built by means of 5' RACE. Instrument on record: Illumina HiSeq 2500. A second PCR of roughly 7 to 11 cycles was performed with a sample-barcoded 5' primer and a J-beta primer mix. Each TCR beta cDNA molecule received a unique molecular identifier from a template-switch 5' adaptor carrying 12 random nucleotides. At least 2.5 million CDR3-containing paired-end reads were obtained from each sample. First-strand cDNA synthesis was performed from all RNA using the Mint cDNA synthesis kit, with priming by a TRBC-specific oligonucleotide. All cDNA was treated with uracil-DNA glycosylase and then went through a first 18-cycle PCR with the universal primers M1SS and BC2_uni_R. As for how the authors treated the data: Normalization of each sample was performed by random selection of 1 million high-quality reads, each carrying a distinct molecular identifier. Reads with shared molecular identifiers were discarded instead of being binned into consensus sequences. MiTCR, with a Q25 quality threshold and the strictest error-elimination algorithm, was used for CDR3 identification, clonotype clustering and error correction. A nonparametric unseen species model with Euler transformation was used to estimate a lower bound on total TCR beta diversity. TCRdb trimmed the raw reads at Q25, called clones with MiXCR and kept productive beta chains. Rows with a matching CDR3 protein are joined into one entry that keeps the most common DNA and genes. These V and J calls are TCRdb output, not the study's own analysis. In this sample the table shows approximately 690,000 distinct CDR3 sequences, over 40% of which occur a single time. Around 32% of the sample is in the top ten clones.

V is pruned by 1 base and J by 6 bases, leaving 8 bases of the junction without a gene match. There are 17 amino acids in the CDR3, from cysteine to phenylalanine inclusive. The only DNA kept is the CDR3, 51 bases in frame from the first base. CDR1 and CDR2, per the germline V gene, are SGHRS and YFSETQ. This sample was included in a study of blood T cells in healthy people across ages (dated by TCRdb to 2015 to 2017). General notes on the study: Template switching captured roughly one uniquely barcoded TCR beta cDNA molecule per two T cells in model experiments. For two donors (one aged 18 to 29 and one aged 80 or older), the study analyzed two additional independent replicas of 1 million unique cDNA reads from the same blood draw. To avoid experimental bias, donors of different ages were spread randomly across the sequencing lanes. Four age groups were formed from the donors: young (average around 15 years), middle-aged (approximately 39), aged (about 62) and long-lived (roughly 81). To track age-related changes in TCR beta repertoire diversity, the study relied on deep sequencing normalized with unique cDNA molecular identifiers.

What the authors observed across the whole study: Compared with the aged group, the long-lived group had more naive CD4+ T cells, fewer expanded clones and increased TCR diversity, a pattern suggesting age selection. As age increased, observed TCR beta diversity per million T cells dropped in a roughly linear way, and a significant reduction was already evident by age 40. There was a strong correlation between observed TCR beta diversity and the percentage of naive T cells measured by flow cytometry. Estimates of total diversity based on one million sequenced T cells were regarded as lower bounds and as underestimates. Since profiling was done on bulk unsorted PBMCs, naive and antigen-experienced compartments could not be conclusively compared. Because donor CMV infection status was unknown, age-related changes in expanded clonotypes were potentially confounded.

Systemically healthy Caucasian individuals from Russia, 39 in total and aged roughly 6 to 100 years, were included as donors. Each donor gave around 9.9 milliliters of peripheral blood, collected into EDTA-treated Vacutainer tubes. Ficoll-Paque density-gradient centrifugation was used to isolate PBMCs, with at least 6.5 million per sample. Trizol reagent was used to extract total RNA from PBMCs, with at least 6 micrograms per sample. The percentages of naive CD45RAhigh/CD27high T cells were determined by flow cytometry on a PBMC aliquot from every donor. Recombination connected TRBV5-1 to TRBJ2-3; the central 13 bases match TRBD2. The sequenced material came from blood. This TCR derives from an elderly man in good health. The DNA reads TGCGCCAGCAGCTTGTCCGGGACTAGCGGGAAGGTGGATACGCAGTATTTT. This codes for CASSLSGTSGKVDTQYF.